The 22 T cell receptor beta chains below all came from one sample that was sequenced in a study of T cell responses to AZD1222 COVID-19 vaccine. Measured with immunoSEQ multiplex PCR; TCRdb has only the in-frame clones, and not every one. The sample yields about 95,000 clones, approximately 91% seen once. The sequences come from peripheral blood, collected on day 0 of AZD1222 vaccination. All receptors derive from an adult in good health.

The J gene is TRBJ1-1, the V gene TRBV27; 8 bases fit TRBD1. V lost 0 bases, J lost 5 bases, and 5 bases stayed unmatched. This CDR3 is built from 15 residues. Germline CDR1 MNHEY, CDR2 SMNVEV (reference sequence). DNA of the CDR3: TGTGCCAGCAGTTTATCTGGGACAGGAAGGACTGAAGCTTTCTTT. The encoded protein is CASSLSGTGRTEAFF.

This clone was seen more than once but under ten times. The chain recombines TRBV16 with TRBJ1-4; D unclear. The V and J ends lost 2 bases and 3 bases respectively, with 13 bases between them. The germline V gene encodes CDR1 KGHSY and CDR2 FQNENV. The CDR3 covers 16 residues. CDR3 region: CASSQVSSRANEKLFF. The CDR3 DNA is TGTGCCAGCAGCCAAGTTAGTTCTCGGGCTAATGAAAAACTGTTTTTT.

V is TRBV11-2 and J is TRBJ1-6; no firm D call. Trimming pared 0 bases from V and 10 bases from J, leaving 4 bases between. Germline V gene data show CDR1 as SGHAT and CDR2 as FQNNGV. The CDR3 runs 12 residues. The DNA for the CDR3 is TGTGCCAGCAGCTTAGATGGGTCACCCCTCCACTTT. This translates into CASSLDGSPLHF.

This chain joins TRBV11-2 and TRBJ1-4; D is undetermined. Trimming took 7 bases from V and 7 from J, leaving 13 bases between them. The CDR3 runs to 13 residues. The germline V gene has CDR1 SGHAT and CDR2 FQNNGV. The CDR3 DNA follows: TGTGCCAGCATCCTCTTCGGTGGTGAAAAACTGTTTTTT. Encoded protein: CASILFGGEKLFF.

This clone showed up just once. V is TRBV3-1 (or the pseudogene TRBV3-2) and J is TRBJ1-1; 9 nucleotides agree with TRBD1. In germline, CDR1 is LGHDT, CDR2 YNNKEL (reference sequence). CDR3 size: 15 residues. Trimming removed 4 bases from V and 4 bases from J; junction bases left unmatched: 7. CDR3 sequence reads: CASSLGQGLVTEAFF. CDR3 sequence (DNA): TGTGCCAGCAGCCTCGGACAGGGGCTGGTCACTGAAGCTTTCTTT.

The rearrangement joins TRBV2 to TRBJ1-5; no reliable D call. Germline V CDR1 and CDR2: SNHLY, FYNNEI. This CDR3 comprises 14 residues. The V and J ends lost 2 bases and 7 bases respectively, with 12 bases between them. CDR3 DNA sequence: TGTGCCAGCAGTGAAAGGACTGAGTACCAGCCCCAGCATTTT. It translates to CASSERTEYQPQHF.

The V and J genes are TRBV2 and TRBJ1-2; TRBD1 aligns across 9 bases. The germline CDR1 and CDR2 sequences are SNHLY and FYNNEI. The CDR3 is 14 amino acids. With V trimmed by 5 bases and J by 8 bases, 9 bases remained unmatched. DNA of the CDR3: TGTGCCAGCAGTCCCGGGACAGGGTTTGGCGGCTACACCTTC. This gives the protein CASSPGTGFGGYTF.

The chain uses TRBV5-6 and TRBJ2-1, with D possibly being TRBD1 (6 bases). V dropped 5 bases and J dropped 9 bases, with 24 bases sitting between them. The CDR3 extends over 16 amino acids. CDR1 is SGHDT and CDR2 is YYEEEE in the germline V gene. The chain's CDR3 is CASSFNRASPGGEQFF. DNA for the CDR3: TGTGCCAGCAGTTTTAACAGGGCGTCCCCTGGGGGTGAGCAGTTCTTC.

The rearrangement joins TRBV5-6 to TRBJ1-2; D might be TRBD1 (5 bases). The CDR3 sequence is 12 residues long. Trimming shortened V by 6 bases and J by 6 bases, and 12 bases separated the two germline ends. Germline V lookup: CDR1 SGHDT, CDR2 YYEEEE. CDR3 bases: TGTGCCAGCATTGGGACGGGGGATGGCTACACCTTC. This gives the protein CASIGTGDGYTF.

The chain employs TRBV4-1 and TRBJ1-4; 8 nucleotides line up with TRBD1. CDR3 length equals 14 residues. V lost 4 bases, J lost 8 bases, and 6 bases stayed unmatched. CDR1 is MGHRA, CDR2 YSYEKL, per germline. The CDR3 sequence: CASSLLDRAEKLFF. The CDR3, as DNA: TGCGCCAGCAGCCTTCTGGACAGGGCCGAAAAACTGTTTTTT.

The chain is built from TRBV14 and TRBJ1-6; 10 bases are shared with TRBD1. The CDR3 is 15 amino acids. Germline assignment: CDR1 SGHDN and CDR2 FVKESK. Trimming removed 8 bases from V and 1 base from J; junction bases left unmatched: 2. The CDR3 reads CASRTGGSYNSPLHF. As DNA, the CDR3 is TGTGCCAGCCGGACAGGGGGATCCTATAATTCACCCCTCCACTTT. The whole variable domain, remainder taken from reference TRBV14 and TRBJ1-6, is EAGVTQFPSHSVIEKGQTVTLRCDPISGHDNLYWYRRVMGKEIKFLLHFVKESKQDESGMPNNRFLAERTGGTYSTLKVQPAELEDSGVYFCASRTGGSYNSPLHFGNGTRLTVT.

This chain joins TRBV10-2 and TRBJ1-1, with unresolved D. The germline V gene has CDR1 WSHSY and CDR2 SAAADI. V was shortened by 5 bases and J by 3 bases, with 7 bases between the two germline ends. The CDR3 is 12 amino acids. This chain's CDR3 is CASSYGDTEAFF. For the CDR3, the DNA is TGCGCCAGCAGTTACGGTGACACTGAAGCTTTCTTT.

The chain has TRBV30 and TRBJ1-2, with D possibly TRBD1 on 6 matching bases. Trimming pared 2 bases from V and 8 bases from J, leaving 12 bases between. The CDR3 is 12 amino acids. CDR1 and CDR2 (germline): GTSNPN, SVGIG (reference sequence). For the CDR3, the DNA is TGTGCCTGGAGTACAGGGTCGGGCGGCTACACCTTC. It encodes CAWSTGSGGYTF.

In its sample, this clone was seen once. The rearrangement uses TRBV7-8 and TRBJ2-7; the match to TRBD2 covers 9 bases. Germline loops: CDR1 SGHVS, CDR2 FQNEAQ. Trimming at V came to 3 bases and at J to 5 bases, leaving 2 bases not matched to a gene. The CDR3 length is 13 residues. The CDR3 sequence is CASSLGTSHEQYF. CDR3 coding DNA: TGTGCCAGCAGCTTGGGGACTAGCCACGAGCAGTACTTC.

The genes are TRBV25-1 and TRBJ1-5; D may be TRBD1 (5 bases). The CDR3 has 14 residues. The V gene lost 5 bases and the J gene lost 1 base, with 9 bases spanning the gap. Germline values: CDR1 MGHDK, CDR2 SYGVNS. CDR3 residues: CASSRGSSNQPQHF. CDR3 nucleotide sequence: TGTGCCAGCAGTCGGGGCAGCAGCAATCAGCCCCAGCATTTT.

The chain links TRBV28 to TRBJ2-7, with D perhaps matching TRBD1 (6 bases). Trimming stripped 7 bases from V and 3 bases from J, with 22 bases between. The CDR3 covers 16 residues. Germline V lookup: CDR1 MDHEN, CDR2 SYDVKM. CDR3 residues: CASTIVAGRGGYEQYF. The CDR3 DNA follows: TGTGCCAGCACTATAGTTGCGGGCAGGGGTGGCTACGAGCAGTACTTC.

The chain recombines TRBV5-4 with TRBJ1-1, with D perhaps TRBD1 (5 bases). The CDR3 consists of 14 residues. The germline V and J ends were trimmed by 1 base and 6 bases, with 13 bases remaining between them. CDR1 and CDR2 from the germline V gene are SGHNT and YYREEE (reference sequence). As DNA, the CDR3 is TGTGCCAGCAGCTTGCGGGCCAGGGACCCTGAAGCTTTCTTT. Amino acids: CASSLRARDPEAFF.

Only one count was recorded for this clone. The chain carries TRBV29-1 and TRBJ1-1; TRBD1 aligns across 8 bases. Germline V gene data show CDR1 as SQVTM and CDR2 as ANQGSEA. With V trimmed by 3 bases and J by 6 bases, 18 bases remained unmatched. This CDR3 region has 17 residues. CDR3: CSVDPQGALGSIAEAFF. The CDR3 coding sequence is TGCAGCGTTGACCCCCAGGGGGCGCTGGGGTCTATTGCTGAAGCTTTCTTT.

The chain couples TRBV6-1 to TRBJ1-1; a weak D match, TRBD1 (6 bases). V was shortened by 2 bases and J by 0 bases, with 16 bases between the two germline ends. The CDR3 consists of 17 residues. From germline, CDR1 is MNHNS and CDR2 SASEGT. This chain's CDR3 is CASSEWWTVVMNTEAFF. The DNA of the CDR3 is TGTGCCAGCAGTGAATGGTGGACAGTGGTCATGAACACTGAAGCTTTCTTT.

This chain connects TRBV5-1 to TRBJ1-1, with 8 bases identical to TRBD1. The CDR3 is 13 residues long. Germline CDR1 is SGHRS and CDR2 is YFSETQ. The V and J ends lost 5 bases and 11 bases, in that order; junction bases with no gene match: 11. The CDR3 loop is CASRLTGDLRAFF. DNA of the CDR3: TGCGCCAGCAGATTGACAGGGGACCTGCGGGCTTTCTTT.

The rearrangement joins TRBV28 to TRBJ2-2; no clear D gene. The CDR3 is made up of 14 amino acids. Germline V gene lookup returns CDR1 MDHEN and CDR2 SYDVKM. The V and J ends lost 3 bases and 4 bases respectively, with 9 bases between them. CDR3 in amino acids: CASSFGWSTGELFF. Written as DNA, the CDR3 is TGTGCCAGCAGTTTCGGGTGGTCCACCGGGGAGCTGTTTTTT.

The rearrangement links TRBV3-1 (or the pseudogene TRBV3-2) to TRBJ2-3, with D perhaps matching TRBD1 or TRBD2 (6 bases each). The CDR3 runs 16 residues. V was clipped by 0 bases and J by 10 bases, with 20 bases between them. The germline CDR1 and CDR2 sequences are LGHDT and YNNKEL (reference sequence). Written as DNA, the CDR3 is TGTGCCAGCAGCCAAGATAGGTGGGGGGCCGGGGAGGCGCAGTATTTT. Its protein product is CASSQDRWGAGEAQYF.